A selection of T cell receptor beta chains follows, all from one sample in a study. TCRdb passed the 5' RACE reads through MiXCR, listing each CDR3 protein once. The sample lists 8,500 to 14,000 distinct CDR3 sequences, around 52% occurring once. Sequencing input: tumor-infiltrating naive CD4+ T cells sorted from the breast tumor. The receptor set was obtained from a female donor with breast cancer. CDR3s include the opening cysteine and the closing phenylalanine or tryptophan. The D gene is left open where the match is weak. Clone size, where shown, is once, few, many, or a class for clones that have expanded.

d_gene | j_gene | v_gene | abundance | CDR3nt | CDR3aa
- | TRBJ1-6 | TRBV15 | - | TGTGCCACCAGCAGAGATCCAGGGAAGGGGCCACCCCTCCACTTT | CATSRDPGKGPPLHF
- | TRBJ1-2 | TRBV7-6 | - | TGTGCCAGCAGCCTTTCAATACCGGGGGGTAGCTATGGCTACACCTTC | CASSLSIPGGSYGYTF
- | TRBJ1-1 | TRBV18 | - | TGTGCCAGCTCACCACCGGGCAGTATTACTGAAGCTTTCTTT | CASSPPGSITEAFF
- | TRBJ1-1 | TRBV7-2 | - | TGTGCCAGCAGCTTAGATCAAAACACTGAAGCTTTCTTC | CASSLDQNTEAFF
TRBD1 | TRBJ1-3 | TRBV7-8 | - | TGTGCCAGCAGCTTAAGAACAGGGGGGGACACCATATATTTT | CASSLRTGGDTIYF
- | TRBJ1-2 | TRBV6-5 | - | TGTGCCAGCAGTTACGGGGGTAGCTACACCTTC | CASSYGGSYTF
TRBD2 | TRBJ2-3 | TRBV7-3 | - | TGTGCCAGCAGCCCGGGACTAGCGGGAGGGTCAGATACGCAGTATTTT | CASSPGLAGGSDTQYF
- | TRBJ2-7 | TRBV5-5 | few | TGTGCCAGCAGCTGGGACATCTTCTACGAGCAGTACTTC | CASSWDIFYEQYF
- | TRBJ1-2 | TRBV29-1 | few | TGCAGCGTCCCACGGGACACCTATGGCTACACCTTC | CSVPRDTYGYTF
- | TRBJ2-1 | TRBV5-1 | once | TGCGCCAGCAGACCCCCACCGGGGAAGTGGGACAATGAGCAGTTCTTC | CASRPPPGKWDNEQFF
- | TRBJ2-3 | TRBV11-3 | - | TGTGCCGGCAGCATCGACACAGATACGCAGTATTTT | CAGSIDTDTQYF
- | TRBJ1-1 | TRBV4-3 | few | TGCGCCAGCAGCCAAGGAGGACGAAACACTGAAGCTTTCTTT | CASSQGGRNTEAFF
- | TRBJ1-3 | TRBV20-1 | - | TGCAGTGCTAGAGTCTTCGGCGACTCTGGAAACACCATATATTTT | CSARVFGDSGNTIYF
- | TRBJ1-6 | TRBV4-2 | once | TGTGCCAGCAGCCAAGATGTGGGCGGCTCACCCCTCCACTTT | CASSQDVGGSPLHF
- | TRBJ1-2 | TRBV4-3 | - | TGCGCCAGCAGCCAAGGCGACACCAAAAACTATGGCTACACCTTC | CASSQGDTKNYGYTF
TRBD2 | TRBJ2-7 | TRBV7-2 | few | TGTGCCAGCAGCCCCTTAGCGGGAGCGGGTGGCGAGCAGTACTTC | CASSPLAGAGGEQYF
TRBD1 | TRBJ1-1 | TRBV29-1 | medium-sized | TGCAGCGTCCGCCGGAGACAGGGGACCATGAACACTGAAGCTTTCTTT | CSVRRRQGTMNTEAFF
TRBD1 | TRBJ1-1 | TRBV25-1 | once | TGTGCCAGCTTCGACAGGGTCGGCACTGAAGCTTTCTTT | CASFDRVGTEAFF
TRBD2 | TRBJ2-3 | TRBV29-1 | - | TGCAGCGCTAAGCGGGAGTTGGTAGATACGCAGTATTTT | CSAKRELVDTQYF
TRBD2 | TRBJ2-1 | TRBV6-5 | few | TGTGCCAGCAGACGACCGGGACTAGACGGTCGTGAGCAGTTCTTC | CASRRPGLDGREQFF
- | TRBJ2-5 | TRBV12-3/TRBV12-4 | few | TGTGCCAGCAGTGGTGACTCGCAAGAGACCCAGTACTTC | CASSGDSQETQYF
- | TRBJ2-3 | TRBV20-1 | few | TGCAGTGCTCTACCTCCGGGACTTACTAGCACAGATACGCAGTATTTT | CSALPPGLTSTDTQYF
- | TRBJ1-1 | TRBV29-1 | - | TGCAGCGTTGCGGCAGGAATGAACACTGAAGCTTTCTTT | CSVAAGMNTEAFF
- | TRBJ2-3 | TRBV4-1 | few | TGCGCCAGCAGCCTACCCGGAGGAGGGCGCGATACGCAGTATTTT | CASSLPGGGRDTQYF
TRBD1 | TRBJ1-2 | TRBV28 | few | TGTGCCAGCAGTTCTACAGGGGGCAGGGACTATGGCTACACCTTC | CASSSTGGRDYGYTF
- | TRBJ2-1 | TRBV10-3 | - | TGTGCCATCAGGGACATCAGAGCGGTCAATGAGCAGTTCTTC | CAIRDIRAVNEQFF
TRBD1 | TRBJ2-5 | TRBV20-1 | - | TGCAGTGCCACAGGGGGCGTGTTGGAGACCCAGTACTTC | CSATGGVLETQYF
- | TRBJ2-7 | TRBV10-3 | - | TGTGCCATCAGTGTGAAGCGGGCCAACTCCTACGAGCAGTACTTC | CAISVKRANSYEQYF
- | TRBJ2-5 | TRBV20-1 | - | TGCAGTGCTAGGACCCGGGGGAGACAAGATGTAGAGACCCAGTGCTTC | CSARTRGRQDVETQCF
TRBD2 | TRBJ2-2 | TRBV4-2 | - | TGTGCCAGCAGCCCGCTAGCGGGAGGGGAAGCCGGGGAGCTGTTTTTT | CASSPLAGGEAGELFF
- | TRBJ2-7 | TRBV12-3/TRBV12-4 | few | TGTGCCAGCAGTTTAGGTCGCGGCTTAGCGTCGGGCCTGACTTACGAGCAGTACTTC | CASSLGRGLASGLTYEQYF
- | TRBJ2-1 | TRBV28 | few | TGTGCCAGCAGTTCTTTACTCCCGAGCTCCTACAATGAGCAGTTCTTC | CASSSLLPSSYNEQFF
TRBD1 | TRBJ2-1 | TRBV6-5 | few | TGTGCCAGCTCCTACAGGGGGCACAATGAGCAGTTCTTC | CASSYRGHNEQFF
TRBD2 | TRBJ2-1 | TRBV3-1 | - | TGTGCCAGCAGTCCGCTCAGCGGGAGCTCCTACAATGAGCAGTTCTTC | CASSPLSGSSYNEQFF
- | TRBJ1-3 | TRBV6-1 | few | TGTGCCAGCAGTGGAAAAAATCCGGGACACGAGAGAAACACCATATATTTT | CASSGKNPGHERNTIYF
- | TRBJ1-1 | TRBV29-1 | - | TGCAGCGTCGCCGGACGGAACACTGAAGCTTTCTTT | CSVAGRNTEAFF
- | TRBJ1-1 | TRBV18 | - | TGTGCCAGCTCACCAACGAAGATGAACACTGAAGCTTTCTTT | CASSPTKMNTEAFF
- | TRBJ1-1 | TRBV30 | few | TGTGCCTGGAGTCCAACCGACAGGGAAGCTTTCTTT | CAWSPTDREAFF
TRBD1 | TRBJ1-6 | TRBV3-1 | - | TGTGCCAGCAGCCGGGACAGGGCGAATTCACCCCTCCACTTT | CASSRDRANSPLHF
- | TRBJ1-5 | TRBV3-1 | - | TGTGCCAGCAGCGGGGGTCCCTCGGGGCAGCCCCAGCATTTT | CASSGGPSGQPQHF
- | TRBJ2-7 | TRBV5-1 | few | TGCGCCAGCAGCCCGGACAGCTACGAGCAGTACTTC | CASSPDSYEQYF
- | TRBJ2-5 | TRBV7-2 | - | TGTGCCAGCAGCTTCCGCGTCCAAGGGACCCAGTACTTC | CASSFRVQGTQYF
TRBD2 | TRBJ2-1 | TRBV6-2/TRBV6-3 | - | TGTGCCAGCAGTACCAGGACTAGCGGGAGCTACAATGAGCAGTTCTTC | CASSTRTSGSYNEQFF
- | TRBJ1-2 | TRBV6-2/TRBV6-3 | - | TGTGCCAGCAGTTACACCCTAAACACAGGGTTCGCCGGCTACACCTTC | CASSYTLNTGFAGYTF
TRBD1 | TRBJ2-5 | TRBV7-2 | few | TGTGCCAGCAGCATGAGGACAGGGAGAGCGCTGCTAGAGACCCAGTACTTC | CASSMRTGRALLETQYF
- | TRBJ1-1 | TRBV12-3/TRBV12-4 | - | TGTGCCAGCAGGCCAAGGATTTCAACGGGCACTGAAGCTTTCTTT | CASRPRISTGTEAFF
TRBD2 | TRBJ2-1 | TRBV7-9 | few | TGTGCCAGCAGCTCCGTAGCGGGACCGTACAATGAGCAGTTCTTC | CASSSVAGPYNEQFF
TRBD1 | TRBJ2-2 | TRBV6-2/TRBV6-3 | - | TGTGCCAGCGGAAAGACAGGGGACACCGGGGAGCTGTTTTTT | CASGKTGDTGELFF
TRBD2 | TRBJ2-1 | TRBV12-3/TRBV12-4 | few | TGTGCCAGCAGTTTGTTTAGCGGGAGCTATGAGCAGTTCTTC | CASSLFSGSYEQFF
TRBD1 | TRBJ2-5 | TRBV12-3/TRBV12-4 | - | TGTGCCAGCACCGACGGACAGGCAGAGACCCAGTACTTC | CASTDGQAETQYF
TRBD2 | TRBJ2-3 | TRBV29-1 | few | TGCAGCGTTGTTGGGACTAGCGGAAACAGGGCGGGAGATACGCAGTATTTT | CSVVGTSGNRAGDTQYF